The rows below give T cell receptor beta chains drawn from one sample of a study of cytomegalovirus exposure and HLA in healthy donors. Produced via immunoSEQ multiplex PCR; TCRdb's table is partial and in-frame only. The data hold fewer than 180,000 clones, with about three fifths observed a single time. The specimen sequenced was PBMCs. The receptors come from a woman in her sixties in good health and CMV-seropositive. Each CDR3 is given without its conserved first and last residue.

v_gene	j_gene	CDR3aa
TRBV4-3	TRBJ2-7	ASSQDTGVDEQY
TRBV5-1	TRBJ2-5	ASRSGTTQQETQY
TRBV6-6	-	ASTGQGIHEQY
TRBV10-3	TRBJ2-1	ATKGAGGSYNEQF
TRBV6-1	TRBJ2-5	ASREHGTSGGKTQY
TRBV2	TRBJ1-5	ASSEQGLRGGQPQH
TRBV14	TRBJ2-1	ASSPYRSSYNEQF
TRBV4-1	TRBJ2-5	ASSQDVPGTVQETQY
TRBV11-1	TRBJ2-3	ASSSLQDRVSDTQY
TRBV6-5	TRBJ1-3	ASRISSGNTIY
TRBV30	TRBJ2-3	AWSAGGSTDTQY
TRBV5-1	TRBJ1-3	ASSLALMGQEAGNTIY
TRBV19	TRBJ1-1	ASSASGTGTEAF
TRBV30	TRBJ1-2	AWSKGHLKGIYGYT
TRBV19	TRBJ1-1	ASSIRGRTAPSDEAF
TRBV2	TRBJ2-2	ASSEALAGVAGELF
TRBV27	TRBJ1-5	ASSSRDRANNQPQH
TRBV5-1	TRBJ1-5	ASSPTGEVQPQH
TRBV19	TRBJ2-5	ASSMGPRVETQY
TRBV25-1	TRBJ2-7	ASSENRQQY
TRBV5-6	TRBJ2-5	ASRGGTERRETQY
TRBV28	TRBJ1-1	ASSLAGVGTEAF
TRBV27	TRBJ2-5	ASSLGTGGVETQY
TRBV30	TRBJ2-1	AWETGTSSYNEQF
TRBV15	TRBJ2-1	ATSSLLGSYNEQF
TRBV27	TRBJ2-7	ASSPGTSGKINYEQY
TRBV11-2	TRBJ2-1	ASSLVISYNEQF
TRBV5-4	TRBJ1-2	ASSRGQGQDYT
TRBV5-1	TRBJ2-1	ASRDTSGTNEQF
TRBV28	TRBJ1-5	ASSLYARRGEPQH
TRBV6-6	TRBJ1-2	ASLGQGVVTYGYT
TRBV9	TRBJ2-7	ASSPRQGAHEQY
TRBV18	TRBJ2-5	ASSPQGQGETQY
TRBV18	TRBJ2-5	ASSRAGGQETQY
TRBV7-9	TRBJ2-2	ASSLDRGWTGELF
TRBV18	TRBJ2-7	ASSPNRLTYEQY
TRBV2	TRBJ2-7	ASQPDLREQY
TRBV29-1	TRBJ2-1	SVLSGTSGKRSYNEQF
TRBV19	TRBJ2-5	ASSPGLAPRGETQY
TRBV28	TRBJ2-3	ASLRLAGGTDTQY
TRBV12-5	TRBJ2-2	ASGLVTGPNTGELF
TRBV10-3	TRBJ2-1	AISDLTLAGGNEQF
TRBV30	TRBJ2-1	AWSGLRGRISYNEQF
TRBV5-1	TRBJ2-1	ASSSVALSYNEQF
TRBV27	TRBJ1-1	ASTRQGVNTEAF